This T cell receptor beta chain was recovered during a study of blood T cell repertoires in COVID-19. About the study: Donors in the United States, Italy and Spain gave samples during acute or convalescent COVID-19. From T cells, B-cell-depleted T cells, or PBMCs came the material, which was cDNA or gDNA.

The CDR3 is 13 amino acids. From germline, CDR1 is MNHEY and CDR2 SVGAGI. After removal of 4 bases from V and 5 bases from J, the junction contained 2 bases not matched to a gene. Methods used by the authors: Amplification of reference gene primers was used by the study to estimate nucleated cell counts. Only in-frame clones appear in the TCRdb table, and some are missing; sequencing was by immunoSEQ multiplex PCR. D and trimming were read from the DNA, whereas the V and J calls and clone size are those reported in that table. This table has about 140,000 clones, under 90% appearing once. This clonotype was sampled from a woman aged 55-75 years with active or convalescent COVID-19. The sample taken for sequencing was peripheral blood. The chain employs TRBV6-5 and TRBJ1-2; 9 nucleotides match TRBD1. CDR3 in DNA: TGTGCCAGCAGTTCGGGACAGGGTTATGGCTACACCTTC. Translation: CASSSGQGYGYTF.